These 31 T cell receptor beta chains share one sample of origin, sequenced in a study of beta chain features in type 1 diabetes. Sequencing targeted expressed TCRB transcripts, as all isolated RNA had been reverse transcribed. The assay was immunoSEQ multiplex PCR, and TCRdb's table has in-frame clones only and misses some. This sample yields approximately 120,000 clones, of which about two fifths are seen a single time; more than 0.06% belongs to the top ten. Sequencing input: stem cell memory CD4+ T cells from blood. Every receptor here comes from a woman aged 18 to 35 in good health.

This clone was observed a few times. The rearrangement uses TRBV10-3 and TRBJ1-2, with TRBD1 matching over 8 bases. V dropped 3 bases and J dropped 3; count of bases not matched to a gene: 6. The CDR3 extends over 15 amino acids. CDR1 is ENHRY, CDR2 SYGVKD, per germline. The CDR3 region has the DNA TGTGCCATCAGTGATCCCGGGACAGGCCACTATGGCTACACCTTC. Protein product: CAISDPGTGHYGYTF.

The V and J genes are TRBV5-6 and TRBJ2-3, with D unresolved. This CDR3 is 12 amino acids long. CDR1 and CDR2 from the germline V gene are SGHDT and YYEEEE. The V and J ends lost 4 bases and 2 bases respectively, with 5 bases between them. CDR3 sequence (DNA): TGTGCCAGCAGCATAATCACAGATACGCAGTATTTT. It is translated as CASSIITDTQYF. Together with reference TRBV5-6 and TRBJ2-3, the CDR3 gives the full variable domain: DAGVTQSPTHLIKTRGQQVTLRCSPKSGHDTVSWYQQALGQGPQFIFQYYEEEERQRGNFPDRFSGHQFPNYSSELNVNALLLGDSALYLCASSIITDTQYFGPGTRLTVL.

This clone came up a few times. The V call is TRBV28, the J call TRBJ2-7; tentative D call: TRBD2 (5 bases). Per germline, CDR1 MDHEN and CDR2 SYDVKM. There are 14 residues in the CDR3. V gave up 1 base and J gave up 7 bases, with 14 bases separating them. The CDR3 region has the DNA TGTGCCAGCAGTTTATTGCTCGGATCGGGGGAGCAGTACTTC. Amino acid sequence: CASSLLLGSGEQYF.

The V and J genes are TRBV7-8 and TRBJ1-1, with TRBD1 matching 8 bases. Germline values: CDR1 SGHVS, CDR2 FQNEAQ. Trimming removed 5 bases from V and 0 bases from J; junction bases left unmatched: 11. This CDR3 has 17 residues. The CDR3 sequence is CASSPYRQGTLNTEAFF. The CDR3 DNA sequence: TGTGCCAGCAGCCCCTACCGACAGGGGACCTTGAACACTGAAGCTTTCTTT.

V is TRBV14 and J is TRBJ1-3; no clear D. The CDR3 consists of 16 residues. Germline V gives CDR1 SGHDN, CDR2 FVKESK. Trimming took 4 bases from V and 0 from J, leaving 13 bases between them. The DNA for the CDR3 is TGTGCCAGCAGCCGGTTATCGGGGTTCTCTGGAAACACCATATATTTT. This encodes CASSRLSGFSGNTIYF.

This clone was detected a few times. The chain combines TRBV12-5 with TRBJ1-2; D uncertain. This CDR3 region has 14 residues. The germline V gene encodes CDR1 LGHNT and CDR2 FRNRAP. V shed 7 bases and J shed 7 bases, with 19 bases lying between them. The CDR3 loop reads CASAPGGYGSGYTF. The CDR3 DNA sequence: TGTGCTAGTGCCCCGGGAGGGTACGGGTCTGGCTACACCTTC.

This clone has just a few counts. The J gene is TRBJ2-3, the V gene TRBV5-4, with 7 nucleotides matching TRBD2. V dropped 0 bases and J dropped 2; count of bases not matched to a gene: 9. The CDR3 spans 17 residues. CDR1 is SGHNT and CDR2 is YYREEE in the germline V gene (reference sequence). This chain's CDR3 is CASSLGSPGRITDTQYF. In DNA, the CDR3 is TGTGCCAGCAGCTTGGGGTCTCCCGGGAGGATCACAGATACGCAGTATTTT.

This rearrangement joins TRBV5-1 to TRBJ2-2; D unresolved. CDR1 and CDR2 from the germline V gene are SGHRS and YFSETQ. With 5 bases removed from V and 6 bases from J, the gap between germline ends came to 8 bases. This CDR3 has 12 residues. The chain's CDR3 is CASRGVAGELFF. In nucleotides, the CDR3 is TGCGCCAGCAGGGGCGTGGCCGGGGAGCTGTTTTTT.

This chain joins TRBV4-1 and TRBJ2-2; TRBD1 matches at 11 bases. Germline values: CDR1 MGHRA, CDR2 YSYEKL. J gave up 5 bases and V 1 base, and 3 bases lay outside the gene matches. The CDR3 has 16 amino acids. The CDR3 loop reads CASSQVGQGVTGELFF. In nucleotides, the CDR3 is TGCGCCAGCAGCCAAGTGGGACAGGGGGTAACCGGGGAGCTGTTTTTT.

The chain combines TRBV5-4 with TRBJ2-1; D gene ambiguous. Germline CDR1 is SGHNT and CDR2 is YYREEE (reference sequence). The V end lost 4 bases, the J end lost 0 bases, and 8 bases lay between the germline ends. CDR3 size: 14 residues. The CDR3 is CASSLLSSYNEQFF. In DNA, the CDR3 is TGTGCCAGCAGCCTACTAAGCTCCTACAATGAGCAGTTCTTC. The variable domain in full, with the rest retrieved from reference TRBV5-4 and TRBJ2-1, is ETGVTQSPTHLIKTRGQQVTLRCSSQSGHNTVSWYQQALGQGPQFIFQYYREEENGRGNFPPRFSGLQFPNYSSELNVNALELDDSALYLCASSLLSSYNEQFFGPGTRLTVL.

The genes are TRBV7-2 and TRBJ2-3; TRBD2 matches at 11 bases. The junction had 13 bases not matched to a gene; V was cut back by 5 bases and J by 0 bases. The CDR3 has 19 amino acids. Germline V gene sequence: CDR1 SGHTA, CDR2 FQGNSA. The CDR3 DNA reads TGTGCCAGCAGCCCACTACTAGCGGGAGTAGCTTCTAGCACAGATACGCAGTATTTT. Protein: CASSPLLAGVASSTDTQYF.

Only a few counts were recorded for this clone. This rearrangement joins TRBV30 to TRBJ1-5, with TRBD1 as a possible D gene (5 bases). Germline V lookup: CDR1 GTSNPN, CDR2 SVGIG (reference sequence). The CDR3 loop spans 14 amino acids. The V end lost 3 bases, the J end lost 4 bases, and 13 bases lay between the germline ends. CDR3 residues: CAWSLSQGNQPQHF. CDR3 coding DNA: TGTGCCTGGAGCCTATCCCAGGGAAATCAGCCCCAGCATTTT.

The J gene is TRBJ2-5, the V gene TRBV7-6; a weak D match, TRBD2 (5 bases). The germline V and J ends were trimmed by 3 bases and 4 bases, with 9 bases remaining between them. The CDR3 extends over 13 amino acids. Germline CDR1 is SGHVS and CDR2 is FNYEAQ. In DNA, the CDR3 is TGTGCCAGCAGCTTCGGACGGGGAGAGACCCAGTACTTC. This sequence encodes CASSFGRGETQYF.

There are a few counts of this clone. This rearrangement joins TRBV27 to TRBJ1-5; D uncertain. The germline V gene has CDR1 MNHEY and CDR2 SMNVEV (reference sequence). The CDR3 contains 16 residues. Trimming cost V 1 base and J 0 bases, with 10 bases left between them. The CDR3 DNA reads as TGTGCCAGCAGTTTATTGAGGGAGAATAGCAATCAGCCCCAGCATTTT. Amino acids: CASSLLRENSNQPQHF.

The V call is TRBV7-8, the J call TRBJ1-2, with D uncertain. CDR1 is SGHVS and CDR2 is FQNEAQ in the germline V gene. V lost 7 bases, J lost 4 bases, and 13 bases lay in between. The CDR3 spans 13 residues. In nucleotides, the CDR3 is TGTGCCAGCACCCCATCGGACTTCTATGGCTACACCTTC. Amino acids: CASTPSDFYGYTF.

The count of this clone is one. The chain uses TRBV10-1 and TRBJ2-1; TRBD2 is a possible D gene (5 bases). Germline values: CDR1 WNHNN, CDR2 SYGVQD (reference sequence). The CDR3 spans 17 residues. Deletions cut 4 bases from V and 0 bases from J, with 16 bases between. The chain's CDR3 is CASSGEAGRSSYNEQFF. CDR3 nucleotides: TGCGCCAGCAGTGGAGAGGCGGGCCGCAGCTCCTACAATGAGCAGTTCTTC.

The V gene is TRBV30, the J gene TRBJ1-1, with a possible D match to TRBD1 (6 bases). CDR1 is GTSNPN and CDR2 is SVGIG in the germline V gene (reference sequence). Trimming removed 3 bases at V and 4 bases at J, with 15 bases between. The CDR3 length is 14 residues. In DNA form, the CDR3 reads TGTGCCTGGAGCCTATACAGGGTACCCACTGAAGCTTTCTTT. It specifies CAWSLYRVPTEAFF.

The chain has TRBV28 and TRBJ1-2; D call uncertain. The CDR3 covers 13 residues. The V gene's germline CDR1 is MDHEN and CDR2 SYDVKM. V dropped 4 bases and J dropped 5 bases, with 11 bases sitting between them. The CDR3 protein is CASSWRSIYGYTF. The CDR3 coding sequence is TGTGCCAGCAGTTGGCGGAGTATTTATGGCTACACCTTC.

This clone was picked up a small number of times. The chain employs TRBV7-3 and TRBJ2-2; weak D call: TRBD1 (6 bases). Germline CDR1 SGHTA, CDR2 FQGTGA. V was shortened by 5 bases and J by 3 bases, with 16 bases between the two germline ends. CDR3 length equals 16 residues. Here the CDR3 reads CASSRQGRLDTGELFF. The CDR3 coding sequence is TGTGCCAGCAGCCGTCAGGGGAGATTGGACACCGGGGAGCTGTTTTTT.

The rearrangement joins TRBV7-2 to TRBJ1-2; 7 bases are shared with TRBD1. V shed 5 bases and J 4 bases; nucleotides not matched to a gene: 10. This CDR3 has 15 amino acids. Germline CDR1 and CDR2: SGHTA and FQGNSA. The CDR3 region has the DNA TGTGCCAGCAGCCAGACAGGGAATTTGGGCTATGGCTACACCTTC. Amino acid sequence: CASSQTGNLGYGYTF.

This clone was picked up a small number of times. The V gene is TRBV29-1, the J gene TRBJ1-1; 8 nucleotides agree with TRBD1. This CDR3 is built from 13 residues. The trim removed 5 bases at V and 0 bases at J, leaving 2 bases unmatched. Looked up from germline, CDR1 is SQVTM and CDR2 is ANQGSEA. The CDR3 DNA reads TGCAGCGTTAGGACAGGGATGAACACTGAAGCTTTCTTT. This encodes CSVRTGMNTEAFF.

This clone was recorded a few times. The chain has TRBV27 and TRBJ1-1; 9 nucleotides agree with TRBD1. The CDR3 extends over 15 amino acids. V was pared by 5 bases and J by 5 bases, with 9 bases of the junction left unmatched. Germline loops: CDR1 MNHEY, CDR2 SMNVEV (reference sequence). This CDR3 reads CASSPRDRVRTEAFF. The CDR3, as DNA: TGTGCCAGCAGTCCCCGGGACAGGGTCCGAACTGAAGCTTTCTTT.

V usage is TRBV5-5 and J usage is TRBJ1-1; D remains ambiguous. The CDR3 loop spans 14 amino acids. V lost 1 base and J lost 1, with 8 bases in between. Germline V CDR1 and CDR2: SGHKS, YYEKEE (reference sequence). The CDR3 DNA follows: TGTGCCAGCAGCTTGCGATGGCAGAACACTGAAGCTTTCTTT. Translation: CASSLRWQNTEAFF.

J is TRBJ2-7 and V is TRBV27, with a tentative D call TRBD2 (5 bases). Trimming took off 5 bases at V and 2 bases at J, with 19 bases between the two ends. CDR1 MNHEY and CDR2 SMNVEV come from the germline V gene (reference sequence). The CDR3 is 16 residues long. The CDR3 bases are TGTGCCAGCAGTAACCCCTTATGGCGGGTGCCCTACGAGCAGTACTTC. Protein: CASSNPLWRVPYEQYF.

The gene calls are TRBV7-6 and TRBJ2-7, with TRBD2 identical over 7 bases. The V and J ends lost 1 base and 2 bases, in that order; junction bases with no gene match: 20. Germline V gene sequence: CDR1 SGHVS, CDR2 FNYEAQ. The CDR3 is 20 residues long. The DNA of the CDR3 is TGTGCCAGCAGCTTAGAACGAGACGGGAGGAGATTGAGGCTCCCCTACGAGCAGTACTTC. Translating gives CASSLERDGRRLRLPYEQYF.

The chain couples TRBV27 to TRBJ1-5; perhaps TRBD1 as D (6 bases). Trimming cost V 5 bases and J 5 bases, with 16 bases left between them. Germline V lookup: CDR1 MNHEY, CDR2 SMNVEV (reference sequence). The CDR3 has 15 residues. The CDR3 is CASSVTGTLDQPQHF. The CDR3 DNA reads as TGTGCCAGCAGTGTTACCGGGACACTCGATCAGCCCCAGCATTTT.

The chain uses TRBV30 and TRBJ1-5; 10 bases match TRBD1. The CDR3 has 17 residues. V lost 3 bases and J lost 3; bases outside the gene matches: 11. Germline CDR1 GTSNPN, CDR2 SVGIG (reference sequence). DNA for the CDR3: TGTGCCTGGAGGCACAGAGGGACAGGGGTGTACAATCAGCCCCAGCATTTT. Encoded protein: CAWRHRGTGVYNQPQHF. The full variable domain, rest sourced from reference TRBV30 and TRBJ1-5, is SQTIHQWPATLVQPVGSPLSLECTVEGTSNPNLYWYRQAAGRGLQLLFYSVGIGQISSEVPQNLSASRPQDRQFILSSKKLLLSDSGFYLCAWRHRGTGVYNQPQHFGDGTRLSIL.

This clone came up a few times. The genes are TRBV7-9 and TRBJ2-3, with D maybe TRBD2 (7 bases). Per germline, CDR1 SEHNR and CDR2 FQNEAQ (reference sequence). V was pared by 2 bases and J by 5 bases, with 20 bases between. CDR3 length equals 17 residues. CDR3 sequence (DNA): TGTGCCAGCAGCTTAAGGGGGGGGGCCATCCGTGAAGATACGCAGTATTTT. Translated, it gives CASSLRGGAIREDTQYF.

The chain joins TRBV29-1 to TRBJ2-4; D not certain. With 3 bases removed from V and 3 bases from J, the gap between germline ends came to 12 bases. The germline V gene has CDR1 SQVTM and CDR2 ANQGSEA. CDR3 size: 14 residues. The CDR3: CSVDEANGKNIQYF. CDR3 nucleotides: TGCAGCGTTGACGAGGCGAATGGCAAAAACATTCAGTACTTC.

The CDR3 DNA reads TGTGCCTACCGAGCGGGACAGGGGAACTATGGCTACACCTTC. It specifies CAYRAGQGNYGYTF. This chain connects TRBV30 to TRBJ1-2; 10 bases agree with TRBD1. The CDR3 extends over 14 amino acids. Germline assignment: CDR1 GTSNPN and CDR2 SVGIG (reference sequence). V dropped 7 bases and J dropped 2; count of bases not matched to a gene: 7.

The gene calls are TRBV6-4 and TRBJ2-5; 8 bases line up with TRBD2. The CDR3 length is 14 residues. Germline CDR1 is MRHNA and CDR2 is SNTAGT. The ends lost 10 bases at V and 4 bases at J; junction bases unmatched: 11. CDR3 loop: CATNQRELGETQYF. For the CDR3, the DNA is TGTGCCACCAACCAGCGGGAGTTAGGAGAGACCCAGTACTTC.